This T cell receptor (beta chain) was sequenced in a study of molecular identifiers for immune sequencing clone quantification (dated by TCRdb to 2016 to 2018). Background on the whole study: For a replicate experiment, RNA from around 20,000 or 100,000 naive CD8 T cells was divided into five aliquots, and four of the five aliquots were sequenced. This methods study used CD8 T cells to benchmark TCR RNA copy counting and molecular-identifier clustering-based TCR repertoire sequencing (MIDCIRS). Findings and caveats that apply to the study as a whole: Modeling gave about 3.2 recovered TCR RNA copies per cell versus 8 to 10 by digital PCR, implying approximately 32% capture efficiency. Naive libraries contained spiked-in Jurkat TCR RNA (roughly 10 copies' worth), which is not part of the donor repertoire. In CMV-specific effector cells, over 97% of molecules were held by clones above 20 RNA copies, whereas under 1% of molecules were held by such clones in naive cells. Highly expanded clone sizes could be underestimated if identical TCR molecules share a barcode. A single cell's worth of spiked-in Jurkat TCR RNA was reported detectable even among one million naive CD8 T cells. When barcode sub-clustering was omitted, TCR diversity was inflated by chimeric consensus sequences, with chimeras reaching as high as 47%.

The protocol used for the library was PCR. TCRdb records NextSeq 500 as the sequencer. Bulk TCR libraries were generated as previously described, with the TCR primers listed in Table S5 used. Purification of total RNA was performed with the Qiagen AllPrep DNA/RNA kit. Before any analysis, reads coming from multiple sequencing runs of the same library were combined into one pool. In the source study's methods: Reads were retained only if the reads had an exact TCR constant sequence, and the retained reads were trimmed to 150 nt and grouped according to their 12-nt molecular barcodes. Reads in each barcode group were sub-clustered using a 15% Levenshtein threshold, and a quality-weighted consensus sequence was built for each RNA molecule. Non-functional sequences were removed, as were lower-count sequences one edit away from another. Based on fitting two negative binomial distributions, any barcode sub-cluster with under 20% of the maximum read count was discarded. TCRdb ran its own pipeline on the public reads, namely fastp trimming at Q25 and MiXCR clone calling, and kept in-frame beta chains. A single entry per CDR3 protein holds the most common genes and DNA from its merged rows. Here the V and J calls rest on TCRdb's processing, not on the authors' analysis. The sample yields under 100,000 distinct CDR3 sequences; 20% to 30% were counted once. The ten largest make up around 0.77% of the sample.

As for this clonotype: No antigen is known for it. It may be a read error: a sequence one base away is much more abundant.

The CDR3 starts with the cysteine, ends with the phenylalanine, and has 14 residues. The CDR3 DNA has 42 bases and is translated from base 1. Sequences MNHEY (CDR1) and SVGEGT (CDR2) are obtained from the germline V gene. Libraries of naive CD8 T cells were built from approximately 20,000 to 1,000,000 sorted cells, with 10%, 30% or 50% of the purified RNA used. Naive CD8 T cells were FACS-sorted as CD8+CD4-CCR7+CD45RA+ on a BD FACSAria II into RLT Plus buffer. To test detection sensitivity, Jurkat RNA equal to ten TCR copies was added to samples of about 20,000-1,000,000 naive CD8 T cells. Enrichment of CD8 T cells was performed with RosetteSep CD8+ T Cell Enrichment Cocktail and Ficoll-Paque, after which ACK red cell lysis was carried out.

This TCR derives from a human donor in good health. Some libraries in this study had Jurkat cell RNA spiked in. The sequence links TRBV6-2 or TRBV6-3 to TRBJ1-1, and perhaps TRBD1 as D gene, on 5 matching bases. Sequencing was carried out using naive CD8+ T cells from blood, with Jurkat cell RNA spiked in. The intended sense of this specimen's cell subset or site label: FACS-sorted CD8+CD4-CCR7+CD45RA+ naive T cells. CDR3 loop: CASSWTDMNTEASF. The sequenced DNA: TGTGCCAGCAGCTGGACGGACATGAACACTGAAGCTTCCTTT.